Shown below are 4 T cell receptor beta chains from a single sample sequenced in a study of beta chain features in type 1 diabetes. Points from the study as a whole: All four CD4+ subsets of Type 1 diabetes patients contained TCRB CDR3s that were moderately but significantly shorter.

Their cognate antigens are unknown. Sequencing targeted expressed TCRB transcripts, as all isolated RNA had been reverse transcribed. Measured with immunoSEQ multiplex PCR; TCRdb has only the in-frame clones, and not every one. The sample has more than 300,000 clones, around 8.5% seen once. Sequenced input: central memory CD4+ T cells from blood. Receptors were obtained from a young man with type 1 diabetes.

There are a few counts of this clone. This rearrangement joins TRBV29-1 to TRBJ2-7, with 8 nucleotides matching TRBD2. This CDR3 has 15 residues. Germline V gene sequence: CDR1 SQVTM, CDR2 ANQGSEA. V gave up 1 base and J gave up 0 bases; unmatched junction bases: 5. The CDR3, as DNA: TGCAGCGTTGAAGGGAGCGGGGGAAACTCCTACGAGCAGTACTTC. Amino acids: CSVEGSGGNSYEQYF.

This clone was observed a handful of times. V is TRBV7-9 and J is TRBJ1-2, with D uncertain. Trimming removed 7 bases from V and 4 bases from J, with 13 bases in between. The CDR3 spans 13 residues. Germline V gene data show CDR1 as SEHNR and CDR2 as FQNEAQ (reference sequence). Written as DNA, the CDR3 is TGTGCCAGCACCCCCGTTGGACCCTATGGCTACACCTTC. Amino acids: CASTPVGPYGYTF.

This clone was counted many times. The chain is built from TRBV10-3 and TRBJ2-3; possibly TRBD1 for D (7 bases). Deletions cut 6 bases from V and 2 bases from J, with 12 bases between. CDR1 and CDR2 (germline): ENHRY, SYGVKD. The CDR3 is 14 residues long. The CDR3: CAISARGDTDTQYF. CDR3 sequence (DNA): TGTGCCATCAGCGCCAGGGGGGACACAGATACGCAGTATTTT.

The chain has TRBV30 and TRBJ2-2, with D possibly being TRBD2 (6 bases). Trimming took off 2 bases at V and 3 bases at J, with 19 bases between the two ends. The CDR3 is 17 amino acids. The germline V gene has CDR1 GTSNPN and CDR2 SVGIG (reference sequence). Here the CDR3 DNA reads TGTGCCTGGAGTTCGGTTCATAGCGCTAGCGACACCGGGGAGCTGTTTTTT. This translates into CAWSSVHSASDTGELFF.